Included here is one T cell receptor beta chain sequence, with context. Germline CDR1 reads LNHDA; CDR2 reads SQIVND (reference sequence). The CDR3 has 16 amino acids. V was cut by 5 bases and J by 0 bases, with 14 bases left in between. Clones were sequenced by immunoSEQ multiplex PCR, and TCRdb holds only the in-frame ones, with some missing. The sample has roughly 98,000 clones, roughly 92% seen once; the top ten hold around 6%. This record comes from a study of blood T cell repertoires in COVID-19. In the study overall: Nucleic acid was either cDNA or gDNA, and it came from T cells, B-cell-depleted T cells, or PBMCs.

The specimen sequenced was peripheral blood. This receptor was taken from a woman between 55 and 75 years old with active COVID-19. The chain uses TRBV19 and TRBJ2-1; possible D gene TRBD2, 5 bases. The CDR3 DNA reads as TGTGCCAGTAGTGAGCGGCCGTACCTCTCCTACAATGAGCAGTTCTTC. As protein: CASSERPYLSYNEQFF.